The present entry profiles one TCR beta chain with its context. The data are from a study of memory CD4+ T cells and cytomegalovirus serostatus. The V end lost 1 base, the J end lost 2 bases, and 11 bases lay between the germline ends. This CDR3 has 15 residues. Per germline, CDR1 LNHDA and CDR2 SQIVND (reference sequence). Data came from immunoSEQ multiplex PCR; TCRdb stores just in-frame clones and leaves some out. The repertoire consists of under 55,000 clones, with roughly four fifths occurring once and the leading ten covering around 1.6%. The sort gate was single viable CD3+CD4+CD8-CD45RO+ cells for memory CD4+ T cells.

The clonotype comes from an adult in good health and CMV-seronegative. Material: memory CD4+ T cells from blood. The chain recombines TRBV19 with TRBJ1-1, with unresolved D. CDR3 in amino acids: CASSIGPGANTEAFF. Written as DNA, the CDR3 is TGTGCCAGTAGTATAGGTCCAGGAGCCAACACTGAAGCTTTCTTT.